These T cell receptor beta chains were read from a single sample in a study of metastatic and nonmetastatic thyroid tumors. TCRdb reassembled clones from the PCR reads with MiXCR. The table records about 20,000 clones, around 10% of them present only once. The sequencing input was blood. The source is a female donor with papillary thyroid cancer or a benign thyroid nodule (not recorded which). Some clones in this sample may be carry-over from other donors' samples. Each CDR3 is given without its conserved first and last residue.

cdr3_aa | j_call | v_call
ASNLRHQSYGYT | TRBJ1-2 | TRBV13
ASSPGLARTSTDTQY | TRBJ2-3 | TRBV4-1
ASSLGLRYEQY | TRBJ2-7 | TRBV7-2
ASSYTPANNEQF | TRBJ2-1 | TRBV6-2/TRBV6-3
ASSPLVGLNEQF | TRBJ2-1 | TRBV5-1
ASSTGQVGGVTGELF | TRBJ2-2 | TRBV5-1
ASAISGTDTQY | TRBJ2-3 | TRBV6-1
ASSLAGKGEKLF | TRBJ1-4 | TRBV5-1
SVFRDTYGYT | TRBJ1-2 | TRBV29-1
ASRDKPSTDTQY | TRBJ2-3 | TRBV6-1
ASKLGVLGDTQY | TRBJ2-3 | TRBV7-9
ASSQGMSLVRPEAF | TRBJ1-1 | TRBV14
ASSRWGQQETQY | TRBJ2-5 | TRBV5-1
ASSLTLVPYGHT | TRBJ1-2 | TRBV28
ASSSSIPSRTSDYEQY | TRBJ2-7 | TRBV5-6
ASSSGEWDRKTGAEAF | TRBJ1-1 | TRBV11-2
ASSEEVKGADTQY | TRBJ2-3 | TRBV6-1
ASSILEHEKLF | TRBJ1-4 | TRBV6-1
ASSYGVEQY | TRBJ2-7 | TRBV6-2/TRBV6-3
ASSPSDRDKADEQY | TRBJ2-7 | TRBV4-3
SVEVGGNYGYT | TRBJ1-2 | TRBV29-1
ASSFARNYGYT | TRBJ1-2 | TRBV28
AWSWDSRETQY | TRBJ2-5 | TRBV30
ATSGEVLGPDTQY | TRBJ2-3 | TRBV15
SAGQGTNTEAF | TRBJ1-1 | TRBV20-1
ASSPRNSNTEAF | TRBJ1-1 | TRBV7-2
ASSVGLSEKLF | TRBJ1-4 | TRBV9
ASSLASQETQY | TRBJ2-5 | TRBV5-1
ASSLEGSGYT | TRBJ1-2 | TRBV7-9
SASEGTYEQY | TRBJ2-7 | TRBV20-1
SARRNVGEREKLF | TRBJ1-4 | TRBV20-1
ASSIRGGELF | TRBJ2-2 | TRBV6-2/TRBV6-3
ASSYHSGRGTGELF | TRBJ2-2 | TRBV7-9
AWSMGVDSYGYT | TRBJ1-2 | TRBV30
ASSPGQRDQPQH | TRBJ1-5 | TRBV5-8
ASSQEGAGGPDTQY | TRBJ2-3 | TRBV4-2
ASSKKVGFSGNTIY | TRBJ1-3 | TRBV27
ASSIPTRVLNTEAF | TRBJ1-1 | TRBV11-1
AGSIAGCFTEAF | TRBJ1-1 | TRBV19
ASSIETGGSNQPQH | TRBJ1-5 | TRBV19
ASSFSTSGNYEQY | TRBJ2-7 | TRBV11-2
ASSPSSVAWETQY | TRBJ2-5 | TRBV4-1
ATSRDQGEGILGEQY | TRBJ2-7 | TRBV15
ASSSPRGSGKEQY | TRBJ2-7 | TRBV6-2/TRBV6-3
ASVPGTGGKGQY | TRBJ2-7 | TRBV12-3/TRBV12-4
AISDGVYNSPLH | TRBJ1-6 | TRBV6-2/TRBV6-3
ASSLRAEVTDTQY | TRBJ2-3 | TRBV5-1
ASSPGGRRADTQY | TRBJ2-3 | TRBV19
SVNIGAQETQY | TRBJ2-5 | TRBV29-1
ASRGGRGGDEQF | TRBJ2-1 | TRBV19
ASSLARGLAGDSGANVLT | TRBJ2-6 | TRBV11-1
SAPPSGGRSANTQY | TRBJ2-3 | TRBV20-1
SARVGAVNTEAF | TRBJ1-1 | TRBV20-1
ANRSSYNEQF | TRBJ2-1 | TRBV7-3
ASSILPGPGGEQF | TRBJ2-1 | TRBV19
ASSKGTEQF | TRBJ2-1 | TRBV2
ASSSIQGRGSYEQY | TRBJ2-7 | TRBV11-2
SIRRGETEAF | TRBJ1-1 | TRBV29-1
ASSYGTEQY | TRBJ2-7 | TRBV6-2/TRBV6-3